Shown below are 14 T cell receptor beta chains from a single sample sequenced in a study of T cells after posttransplantation cyclophosphamide. The assay was immunoSEQ multiplex PCR, and TCRdb's table has in-frame clones only and misses some. The table includes more than 60,000 clones, roughly 93% detected once. Sequenced material: PBMCs. The origin of the receptors is a woman in her 30s in good health and a related stem cell transplant donor.

V usage is TRBV19 and J usage is TRBJ1-2, with D perhaps matching TRBD1 (6 bases). Trimming stripped 8 bases from V and 6 bases from J, with 19 bases between. This CDR3 has 14 amino acids. Germline CDR1 and CDR2: LNHDA and SQIVND (reference sequence). The CDR3 DNA sequence: TGTGCCAGTGTCAACCAAGGAGGGGGTAATGGCTACACCTTC. Residues: CASVNQGGGNGYTF.

The chain recombines TRBV6-4 with TRBJ2-2, with 8 bases aligning to TRBD1. The ends lost 3 bases at V and 7 bases at J; junction bases unmatched: 10. The CDR3 is 16 residues long. Germline V CDR1 and CDR2: MRHNA, SNTAGT. CDR3 protein: CASSEKQGGVGGELFF. As DNA, the CDR3 is TGTGCCAGCAGTGAAAAACAGGGGGGCGTCGGCGGGGAGCTGTTTTTT.

V and J are TRBV18 and TRBJ1-3; maybe TRBD1 (6 bases). The CDR3 is 15 amino acids. V was shortened by 1 base and J by 0 bases, with 7 bases between the two germline ends. From germline, CDR1 is KGHSH and CDR2 LQKENI. CDR3 loop: CASSPRGRSGNTIYF. CDR3 bases: TGTGCCAGCTCACCACGGGGGCGCTCTGGAAACACCATATATTTT.

This clone was seen more than once but under ten times. The chain recombines TRBV5-6 with TRBJ1-2; TRBD1 agrees at 7 bases. This CDR3 comprises 14 residues. V trimming: 5 bases; J trimming: 2 bases; junction bases outside the gene matches: 6. Looked up from germline, CDR1 is SGHDT and CDR2 is YYEEEE. The CDR3 sequence is CASSQGQLNYGYTF. The CDR3, as DNA: TGTGCCAGCAGTCAGGGACAGCTCAACTATGGCTACACCTTC.

V and J are TRBV7-3 and TRBJ1-2, with TRBD1 matching 7 bases. The CDR3 runs 16 residues. The V segment lost 1 base and the J segment 2 bases; nucleotides outside the gene matches: 7. Germline values: CDR1 SGHTA, CDR2 FQGTGA. CDR3 in amino acids: CASSLRGGGLNYGYTF. CDR3 in DNA: TGTGCCAGCAGCTTAAGAGGAGGGGGCCTAAACTATGGCTACACCTTC. Complete variable domain (other parts from reference TRBV7-3 and TRBJ1-2): GAGVSQTPSNKVTEKGKYVELRCDPISGHTALYWYRQSLGQGPEFLIYFQGTGAADDSGLPNDRFFAVRPEGSVSTLKIQRTERGDSAVYLCASSLRGGGLNYGYTFGSGTRLTVV.

The chain couples TRBV5-1 to TRBJ1-1; D uncertain. The CDR3 consists of 14 residues. V shed 0 bases and J shed 4 bases, with 10 bases lying between them. Germline values: CDR1 SGHRS, CDR2 YFSETQ. CDR3 protein: CASSLGASPTEAFF. Here the CDR3 DNA reads TGCGCCAGCAGCTTGGGGGCGAGCCCCACTGAAGCTTTCTTT.

The V call is TRBV7-2, the J call TRBJ1-3; D not certain. V was shortened by 1 base and J by 2 bases, with 12 bases between the two germline ends. Germline V gene sequence: CDR1 SGHTA, CDR2 FQGNSA. This CDR3 has 16 amino acids. CDR3 nucleotides: TGTGCCAGCAGCTTAGGTCCGGCGGGCGCTGGAAACACCATATATTTT. This codes for CASSLGPAGAGNTIYF. The full variable domain, with the rest looked up from reference TRBV7-2 and TRBJ1-3, is GAGVSQSPSNKVTEKGKDVELRCDPISGHTALYWYRQSLGQGLEFLIYFQGNSAPDKSGLPSDRFSAERTGGSVSTLTIQRTQQEDSAVYLCASSLGPAGAGNTIYFGEGSWLTVV.

The chain recombines TRBV28 with TRBJ1-2; D remains unclear. Trimming cost V 3 bases and J 5 bases, with 7 bases left between them. Looked up from germline, CDR1 is MDHEN and CDR2 is SYDVKM. The CDR3 loop spans 12 amino acids. In DNA form, the CDR3 reads TGTGCCAGCAGTTTTAAGGGATATGGCTACACCTTC. This encodes CASSFKGYGYTF.

This rearrangement joins TRBV7-7 to TRBJ2-1, with TRBD2 matching 10 bases. Germline CDR1 and CDR2: SSHAT and FNYEAQ (reference sequence). This CDR3 spans 13 amino acids. After removal of 2 bases from V and 10 bases from J, the junction contained 2 bases not matched to a gene. The CDR3 coding sequence is TGTGCCAGCAGCTTACTAGCGGGGGAAGAGCAGTTCTTC. This gives the protein CASSLLAGEEQFF.

The V and J genes are TRBV7-9 and TRBJ2-1; 7 bases are shared with TRBD1. Germline CDR1 SEHNR, CDR2 FQNEAQ (reference sequence). The CDR3 extends over 15 amino acids. Trimming took 8 bases from V and 1 from J; bases not matched to a gene: 8. CDR3 protein: CASVGRGQSYNEQFF. As DNA, the CDR3 is TGTGCCAGCGTGGGAAGGGGGCAGTCCTACAATGAGCAGTTCTTC.

J is TRBJ1-6 and V is TRBV6-6; unclear D gene. Germline loops: CDR1 MNHNY, CDR2 SVGAGI (reference sequence). The V end lost 6 bases, the J end lost 3 bases, and 6 bases lay between the germline ends. The CDR3 consists of 13 residues. The chain's CDR3 is CASSPNYNSPLHF. CDR3 DNA sequence: TGTGCCAGCAGCCCGAACTATAATTCACCCCTCCACTTT.

The rearrangement uses TRBV5-4 and TRBJ1-1; D perhaps matches TRBD1 (5 bases). Germline values: CDR1 SGHNT, CDR2 YYREEE (reference sequence). The V gene lost 0 bases and the J gene lost 10 bases, with 7 bases spanning the gap. There are 11 residues in the CDR3. CDR3 coding DNA: TGTGCCAGCAGCTTGGCAGGGAGAGCTTTCTTT. Its protein is CASSLAGRAFF. The full variable domain, its missing parts supplied by reference TRBV5-4 and TRBJ1-1, is ETGVTQSPTHLIKTRGQQVTLRCSSQSGHNTVSWYQQALGQGPQFIFQYYREEENGRGNFPPRFSGLQFPNYSSELNVNALELDDSALYLCASSLAGRAFFGQGTRLTVV.

The gene calls are TRBV7-8 and TRBJ1-1; TRBD1 might be the D (6 bases). The V end was cut by 1 base, the J end by 0 bases, with 12 bases between. Per the germline V gene, CDR1 is SGHVS and CDR2 is FQNEAQ. This CDR3 contains 16 residues. CDR3: CASSLGRQVMNTEAFF. CDR3 bases: TGTGCCAGCAGCTTAGGAAGACAGGTAATGAACACTGAAGCTTTCTTT.

This clone showed up just once. The gene calls are TRBV6-1 and TRBJ1-6; no definite D call. CDR1 is MNHNS and CDR2 is SASEGT in the germline V gene. This CDR3 is 14 amino acids long. Trimming left V 5 bases short and J 5 bases short, with 10 bases between. DNA of the CDR3: TGTGCCAGCAGTCCCGGGAGAGATAATTCACCCCTCCACTTT. The encoded protein is CASSPGRDNSPLHF.